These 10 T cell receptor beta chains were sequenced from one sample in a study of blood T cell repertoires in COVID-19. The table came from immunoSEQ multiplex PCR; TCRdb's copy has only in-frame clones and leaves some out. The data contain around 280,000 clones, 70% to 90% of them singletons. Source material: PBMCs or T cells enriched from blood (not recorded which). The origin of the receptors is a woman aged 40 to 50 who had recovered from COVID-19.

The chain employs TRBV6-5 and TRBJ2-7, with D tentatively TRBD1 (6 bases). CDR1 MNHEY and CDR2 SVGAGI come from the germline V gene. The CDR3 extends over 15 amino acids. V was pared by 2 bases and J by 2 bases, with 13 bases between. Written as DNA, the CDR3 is TGTGCCAGCAGTTACCTAAAACAGGGAACCTACGAGCAGTACTTC. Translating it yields CASSYLKQGTYEQYF.

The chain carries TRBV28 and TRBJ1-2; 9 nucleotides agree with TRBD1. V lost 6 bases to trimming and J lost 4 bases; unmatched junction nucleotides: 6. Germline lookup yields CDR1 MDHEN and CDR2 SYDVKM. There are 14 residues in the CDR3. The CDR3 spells CASRGTGSPYGYTF. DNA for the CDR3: TGTGCCAGCAGGGGGACAGGGAGTCCCTATGGCTACACCTTC.

CDR3 DNA: TGTGCCAGCTCACCCTCAAGCGGATACAATGAGCAGTTCTTC. This gives the protein CASSPSSGYNEQFF. The genes are TRBV18 and TRBJ2-1; possibly TRBD2 for D (5 bases). This CDR3 region has 14 residues. Trimming left V 3 bases short and J 4 bases short, with 10 bases between. The germline V gene has CDR1 KGHSH and CDR2 LQKENI.

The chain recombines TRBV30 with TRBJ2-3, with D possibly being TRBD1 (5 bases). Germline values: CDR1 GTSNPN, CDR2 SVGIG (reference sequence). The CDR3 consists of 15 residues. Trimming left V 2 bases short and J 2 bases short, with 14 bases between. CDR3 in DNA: TGTGCCTGGAGTACCCCCCAGGGATACACAGATACGCAGTATTTT. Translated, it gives CAWSTPQGYTDTQYF.

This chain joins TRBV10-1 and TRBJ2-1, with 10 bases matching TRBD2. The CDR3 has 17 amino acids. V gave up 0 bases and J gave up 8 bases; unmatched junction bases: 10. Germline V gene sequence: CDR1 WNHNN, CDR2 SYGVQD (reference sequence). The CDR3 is CASSESSPSGRAYEQFF. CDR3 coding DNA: TGCGCCAGCAGTGAGTCGAGCCCGAGCGGGAGGGCCTATGAGCAGTTCTTC.

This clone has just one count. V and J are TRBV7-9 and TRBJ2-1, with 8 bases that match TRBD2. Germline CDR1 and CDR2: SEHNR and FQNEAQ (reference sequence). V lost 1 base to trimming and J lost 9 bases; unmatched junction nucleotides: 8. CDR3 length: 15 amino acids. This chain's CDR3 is CASSLEGIAGSEQFF. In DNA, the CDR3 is TGTGCCAGCAGCTTAGAGGGGATAGCGGGAAGTGAGCAGTTCTTC.

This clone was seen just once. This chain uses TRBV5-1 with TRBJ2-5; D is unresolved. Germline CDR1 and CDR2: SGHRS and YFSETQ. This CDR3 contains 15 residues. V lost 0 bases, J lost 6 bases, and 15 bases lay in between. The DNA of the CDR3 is TGCGCCAGCAGCTTGGAAGCCCGGGTGGTTAAGACCCAGTACTTC. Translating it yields CASSLEARVVKTQYF.

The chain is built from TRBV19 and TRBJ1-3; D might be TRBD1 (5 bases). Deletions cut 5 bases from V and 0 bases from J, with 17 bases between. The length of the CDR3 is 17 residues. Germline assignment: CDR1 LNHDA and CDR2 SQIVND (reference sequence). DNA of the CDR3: TGTGCCAGTAGTGTATATTCCGACAGCTTCTCTGGAAACACCATATATTTT. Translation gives CASSVYSDSFSGNTIYF. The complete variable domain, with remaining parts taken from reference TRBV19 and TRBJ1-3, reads DGGITQSPKYLFRKEGQNVTLSCEQNLNHDAMYWYRQDPGQGLRLIYYSQIVNDFQKGDIAEGYSVSREKKESFPLTVTSAQKNPTAFYLCASSVYSDSFSGNTIYFGEGSWLTVV.

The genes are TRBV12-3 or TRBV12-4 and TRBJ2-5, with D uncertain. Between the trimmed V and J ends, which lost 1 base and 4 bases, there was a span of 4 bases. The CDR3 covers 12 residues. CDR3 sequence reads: CASSLDRETQYF. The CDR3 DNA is TGTGCCAGCAGTTTAGATAGAGAGACCCAGTACTTC.

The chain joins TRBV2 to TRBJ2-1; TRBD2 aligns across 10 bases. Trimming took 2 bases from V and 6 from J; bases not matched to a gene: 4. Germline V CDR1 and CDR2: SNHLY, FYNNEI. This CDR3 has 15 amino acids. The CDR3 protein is CASSERLAGANEQFF. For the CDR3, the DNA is TGTGCCAGCAGTGAACGGCTAGCGGGAGCCAATGAGCAGTTCTTC.